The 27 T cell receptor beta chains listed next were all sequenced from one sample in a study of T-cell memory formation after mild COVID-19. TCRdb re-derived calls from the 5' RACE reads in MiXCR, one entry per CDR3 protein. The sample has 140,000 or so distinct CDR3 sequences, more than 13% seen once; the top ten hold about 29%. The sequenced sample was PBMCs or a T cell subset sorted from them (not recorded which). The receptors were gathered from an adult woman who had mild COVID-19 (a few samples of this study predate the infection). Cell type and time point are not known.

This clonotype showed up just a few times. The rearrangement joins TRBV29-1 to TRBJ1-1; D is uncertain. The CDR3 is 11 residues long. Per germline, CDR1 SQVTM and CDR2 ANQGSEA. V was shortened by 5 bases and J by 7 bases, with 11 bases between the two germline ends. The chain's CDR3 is CSVTIEGEAFF. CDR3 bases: TGCAGCGTTACGATTGAAGGTGAAGCTTTCTTT. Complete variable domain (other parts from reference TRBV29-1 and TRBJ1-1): SAVISQKPSRDICQRGTSLTIQCQVDSQVTMMFWYRQQPGQSLTLIATANQGSEATYESGFVIDKFPISRPNLTFSTLTVSNMSPEDSSIYLCSVTIEGEAFFGQGTRLTVV.

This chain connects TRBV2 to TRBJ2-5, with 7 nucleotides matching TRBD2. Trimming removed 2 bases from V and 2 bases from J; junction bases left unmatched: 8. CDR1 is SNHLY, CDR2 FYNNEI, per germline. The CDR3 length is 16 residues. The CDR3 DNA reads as TGTGCCAGCAGTGAATTCAGGGAGGGACCTCAAGAGACCCAGTACTTC. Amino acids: CASSEFREGPQETQYF.

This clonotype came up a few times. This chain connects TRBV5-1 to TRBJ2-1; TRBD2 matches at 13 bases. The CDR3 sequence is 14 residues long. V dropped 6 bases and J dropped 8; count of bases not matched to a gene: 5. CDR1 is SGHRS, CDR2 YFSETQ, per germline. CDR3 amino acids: CASTTSGRADEQFF. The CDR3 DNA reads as TGCGCCAGCACCACTAGCGGGAGGGCCGATGAGCAGTTCTTC.

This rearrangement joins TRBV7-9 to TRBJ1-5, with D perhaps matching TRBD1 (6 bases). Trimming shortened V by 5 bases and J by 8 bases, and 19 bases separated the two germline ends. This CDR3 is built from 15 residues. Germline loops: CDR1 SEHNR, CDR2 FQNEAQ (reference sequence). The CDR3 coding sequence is TGTGCCAGCAGCCCGCTGTTTACAGGGAAGGAGCCCCAGCATTTT. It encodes CASSPLFTGKEPQHF.

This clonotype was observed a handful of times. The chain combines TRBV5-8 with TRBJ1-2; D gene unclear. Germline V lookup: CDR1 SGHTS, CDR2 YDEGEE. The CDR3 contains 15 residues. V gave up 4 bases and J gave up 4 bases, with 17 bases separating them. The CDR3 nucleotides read TGTGCCAGCAGCCTCAGACGGCAGGTTCCCTATGGCTACACCTTC. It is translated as CASSLRRQVPYGYTF.

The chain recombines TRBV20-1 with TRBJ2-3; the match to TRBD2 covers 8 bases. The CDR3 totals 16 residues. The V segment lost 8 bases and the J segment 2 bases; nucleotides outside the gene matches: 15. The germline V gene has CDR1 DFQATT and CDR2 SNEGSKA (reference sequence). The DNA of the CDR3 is TGCAGTTTGACCCCTGGGGTAGCGGGGATCACAGATACGCAGTATTTT. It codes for CSLTPGVAGITDTQYF.

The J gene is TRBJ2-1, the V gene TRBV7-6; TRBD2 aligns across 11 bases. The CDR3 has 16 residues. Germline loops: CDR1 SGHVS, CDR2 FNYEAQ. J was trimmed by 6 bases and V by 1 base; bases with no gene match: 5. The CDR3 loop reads CASSLGTSGWGNEQFF. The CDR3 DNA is TGTGCCAGCAGCTTAGGGACTAGCGGGTGGGGCAATGAGCAGTTCTTC.

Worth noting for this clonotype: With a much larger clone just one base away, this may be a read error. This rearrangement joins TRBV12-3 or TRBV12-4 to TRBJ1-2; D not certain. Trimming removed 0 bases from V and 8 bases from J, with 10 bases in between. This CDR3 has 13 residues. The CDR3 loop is CASSLAGYLGYTF. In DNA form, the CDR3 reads TGTGCCAGCAGTTTAGCGGGATACCTGGGCTACACCTTC.

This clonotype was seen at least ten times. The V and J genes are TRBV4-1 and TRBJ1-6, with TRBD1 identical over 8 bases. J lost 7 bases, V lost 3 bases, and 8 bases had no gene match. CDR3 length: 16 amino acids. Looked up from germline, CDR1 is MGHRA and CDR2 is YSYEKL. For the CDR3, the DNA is TGCGCCAGCAGCCACAGGGAACAGGGGGTGAATTCACCCCTCCACTTT. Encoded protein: CASSHREQGVNSPLHF.

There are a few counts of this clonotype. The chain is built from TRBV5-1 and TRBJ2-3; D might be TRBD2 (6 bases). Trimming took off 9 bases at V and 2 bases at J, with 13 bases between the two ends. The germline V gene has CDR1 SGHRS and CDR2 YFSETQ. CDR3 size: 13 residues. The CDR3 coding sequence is TGCGCCACCACGGGACTGAACACAGATACGCAGTATTTT. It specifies CATTGLNTDTQYF.

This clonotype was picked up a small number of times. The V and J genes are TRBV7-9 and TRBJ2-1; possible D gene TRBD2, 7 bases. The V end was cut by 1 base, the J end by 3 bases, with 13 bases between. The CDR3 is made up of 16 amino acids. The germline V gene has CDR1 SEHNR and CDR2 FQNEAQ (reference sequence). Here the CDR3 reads CASSLEGRGDYNEQFF. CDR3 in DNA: TGTGCCAGCAGCTTAGAGGGGAGGGGGGACTACAATGAGCAGTTCTTC. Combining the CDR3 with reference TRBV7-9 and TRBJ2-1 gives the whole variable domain DTGVSQNPRHKITKRGQNVTFRCDPISEHNRLYWYRQTLGQGPEFLTYFQNEAQLEKSRLLSDRFSAERPKGSFSTLEIQRTEQGDSAMYLCASSLEGRGDYNEQFFGPGTRLTVL.

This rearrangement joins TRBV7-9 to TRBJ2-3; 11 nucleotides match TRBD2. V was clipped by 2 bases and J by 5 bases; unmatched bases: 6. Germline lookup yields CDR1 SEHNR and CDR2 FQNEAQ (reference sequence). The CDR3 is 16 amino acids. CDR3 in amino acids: CASSLWLAGGEDTQYF. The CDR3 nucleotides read TGTGCCAGCAGCTTATGGCTAGCGGGGGGAGAAGATACGCAGTATTTT.

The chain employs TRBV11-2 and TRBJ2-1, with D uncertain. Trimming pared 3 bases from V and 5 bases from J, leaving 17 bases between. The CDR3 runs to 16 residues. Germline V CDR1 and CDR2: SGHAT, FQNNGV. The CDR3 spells CASSFVRSSKHNEQFF. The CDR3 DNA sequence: TGTGCCAGCAGCTTTGTGCGGTCTTCAAAGCACAATGAGCAGTTCTTC.

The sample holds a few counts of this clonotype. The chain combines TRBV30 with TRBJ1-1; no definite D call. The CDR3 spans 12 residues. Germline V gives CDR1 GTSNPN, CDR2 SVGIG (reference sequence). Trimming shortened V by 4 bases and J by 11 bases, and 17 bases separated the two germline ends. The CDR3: CAWNEPTLEAFF. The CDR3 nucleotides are TGTGCCTGGAATGAACCAACACTTGAGGCTTTCTTT.

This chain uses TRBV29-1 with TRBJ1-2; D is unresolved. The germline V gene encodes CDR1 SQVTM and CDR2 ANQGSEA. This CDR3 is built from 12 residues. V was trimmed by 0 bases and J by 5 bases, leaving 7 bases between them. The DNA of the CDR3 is TGCAGCGTTGAAGATTTCGGATATGGCTACACCTTC. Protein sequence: CSVEDFGYGYTF.

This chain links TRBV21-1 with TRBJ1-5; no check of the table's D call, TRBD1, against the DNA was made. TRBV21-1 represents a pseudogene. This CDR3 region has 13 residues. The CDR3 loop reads CASSKEGVQPQHF. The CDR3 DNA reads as TGTGCCAGCAGCAAAGAAGGGGTGCAGCCCCAGCATTTT.

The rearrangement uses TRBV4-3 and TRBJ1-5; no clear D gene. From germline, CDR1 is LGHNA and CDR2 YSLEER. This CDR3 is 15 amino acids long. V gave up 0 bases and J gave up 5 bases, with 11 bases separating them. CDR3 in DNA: TGCGCCAGCAGCCAAGATTGGCCGGATGATCAGCCCCAGCATTTT. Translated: CASSQDWPDDQPQHF.

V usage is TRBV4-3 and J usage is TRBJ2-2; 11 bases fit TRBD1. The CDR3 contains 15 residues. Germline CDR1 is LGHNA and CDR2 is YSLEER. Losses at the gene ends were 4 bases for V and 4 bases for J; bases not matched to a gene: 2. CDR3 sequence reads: CASSPGTGGTGELFF. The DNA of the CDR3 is TGCGCCAGCAGCCCCGGGACAGGGGGCACCGGGGAGCTGTTTTTT.

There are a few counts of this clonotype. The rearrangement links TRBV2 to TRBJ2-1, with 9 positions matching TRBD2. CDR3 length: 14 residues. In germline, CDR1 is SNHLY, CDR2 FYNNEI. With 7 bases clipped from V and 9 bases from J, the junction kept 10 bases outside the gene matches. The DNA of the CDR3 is TGTGCCAGCAAGGGTTTAGCGGGAGATCGTGAGCAGTTCTTC. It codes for CASKGLAGDREQFF. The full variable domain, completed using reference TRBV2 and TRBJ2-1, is EPEVTQTPSHQVTQMGQEVILRCVPISNHLYFYWYRQILGQKVEFLVSFYNNEISEKSEIFDDQFSVERPDGSNFTLKIRSTKLEDSAMYFCASKGLAGDREQFFGPGTRLTVL.

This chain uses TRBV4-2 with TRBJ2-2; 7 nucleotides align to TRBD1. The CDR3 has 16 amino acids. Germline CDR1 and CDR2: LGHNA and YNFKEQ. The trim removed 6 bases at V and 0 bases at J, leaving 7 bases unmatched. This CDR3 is CASSPGTATNTGELFF. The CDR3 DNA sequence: TGTGCCAGCAGTCCCGGGACAGCCACGAACACCGGGGAGCTGTTTTTT.

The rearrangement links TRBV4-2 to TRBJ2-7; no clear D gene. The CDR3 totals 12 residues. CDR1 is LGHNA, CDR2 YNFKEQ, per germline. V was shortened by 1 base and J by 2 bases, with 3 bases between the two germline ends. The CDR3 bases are TGTGCCAGCAGCCAAGGGGCCTACGAGCAGTACTTC. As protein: CASSQGAYEQYF.

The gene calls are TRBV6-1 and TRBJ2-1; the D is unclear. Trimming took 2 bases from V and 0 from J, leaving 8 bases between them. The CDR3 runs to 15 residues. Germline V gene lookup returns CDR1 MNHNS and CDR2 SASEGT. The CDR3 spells CASSEIPDSYNEQFF. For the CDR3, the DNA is TGTGCCAGCAGTGAAATCCCTGACTCCTACAATGAGCAGTTCTTC.

The CDR3, as DNA: TGTGCCAGCAGCTCCTCGGGATGGGCGGACTACGAGCAGTACTTC. Protein sequence: CASSSSGWADYEQYF. The rearrangement links TRBV7-9 to TRBJ2-7; D is perhaps TRBD2 (5 bases). The CDR3 length is 15 residues. Deletions cut 4 bases from V and 3 bases from J, with 16 bases between. The germline V gene has CDR1 SEHNR and CDR2 FQNEAQ (reference sequence).

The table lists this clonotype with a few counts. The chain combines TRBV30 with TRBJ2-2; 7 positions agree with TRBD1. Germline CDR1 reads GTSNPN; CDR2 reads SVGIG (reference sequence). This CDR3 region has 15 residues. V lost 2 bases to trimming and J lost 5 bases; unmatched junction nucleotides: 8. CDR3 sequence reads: CAWSWDPGGTGELFF. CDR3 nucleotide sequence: TGTGCCTGGAGTTGGGATCCAGGGGGAACCGGGGAGCTGTTTTTT.

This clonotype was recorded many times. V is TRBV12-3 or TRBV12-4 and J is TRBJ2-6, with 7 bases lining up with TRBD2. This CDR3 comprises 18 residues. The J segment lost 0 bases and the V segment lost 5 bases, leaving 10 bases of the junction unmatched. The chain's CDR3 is CASSPDGGESSGANVLTF. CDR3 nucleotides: TGTGCCAGCAGTCCCGATGGGGGGGAGAGCTCTGGGGCCAACGTCCTGACTTTC.

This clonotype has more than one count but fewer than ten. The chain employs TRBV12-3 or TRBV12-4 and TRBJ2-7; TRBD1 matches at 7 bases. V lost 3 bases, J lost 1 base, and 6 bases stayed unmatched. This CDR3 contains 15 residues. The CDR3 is CASSFAGQESYEQYF. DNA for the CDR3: TGTGCCAGCAGTTTCGCCGGACAGGAGTCCTACGAGCAGTACTTC.

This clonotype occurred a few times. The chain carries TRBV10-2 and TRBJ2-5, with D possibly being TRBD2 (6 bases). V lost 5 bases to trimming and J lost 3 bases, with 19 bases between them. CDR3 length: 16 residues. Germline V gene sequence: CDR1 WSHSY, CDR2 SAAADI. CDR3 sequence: CASSNVVALAEETQYF. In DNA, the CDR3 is TGCGCCAGCAGTAATGTGGTTGCACTAGCAGAAGAGACCCAGTACTTC.